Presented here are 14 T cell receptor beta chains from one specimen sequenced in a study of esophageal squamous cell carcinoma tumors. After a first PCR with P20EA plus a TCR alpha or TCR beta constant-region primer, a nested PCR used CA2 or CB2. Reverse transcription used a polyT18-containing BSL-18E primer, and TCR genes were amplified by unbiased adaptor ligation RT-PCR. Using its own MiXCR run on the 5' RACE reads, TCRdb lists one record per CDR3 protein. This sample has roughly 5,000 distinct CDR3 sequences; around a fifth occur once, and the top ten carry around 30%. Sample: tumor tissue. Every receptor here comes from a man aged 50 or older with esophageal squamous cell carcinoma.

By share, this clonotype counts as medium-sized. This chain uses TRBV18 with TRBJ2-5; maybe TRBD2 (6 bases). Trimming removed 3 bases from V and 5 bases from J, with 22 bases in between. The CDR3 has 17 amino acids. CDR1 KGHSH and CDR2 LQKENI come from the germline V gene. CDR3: CASSPAEREWSGETQYF. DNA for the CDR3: TGTGCCAGCTCACCCGCTGAACGGGAGTGGTCCGGGGAGACCCAGTACTTC.

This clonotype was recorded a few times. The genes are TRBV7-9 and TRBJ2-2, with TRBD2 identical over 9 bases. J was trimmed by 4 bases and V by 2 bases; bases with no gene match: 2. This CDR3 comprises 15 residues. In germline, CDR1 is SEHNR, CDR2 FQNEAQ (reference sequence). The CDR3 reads CASSLISGSTGELFF. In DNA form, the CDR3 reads TGTGCCAGCAGCTTAATTAGCGGGAGCACCGGGGAGCTGTTTTTT.

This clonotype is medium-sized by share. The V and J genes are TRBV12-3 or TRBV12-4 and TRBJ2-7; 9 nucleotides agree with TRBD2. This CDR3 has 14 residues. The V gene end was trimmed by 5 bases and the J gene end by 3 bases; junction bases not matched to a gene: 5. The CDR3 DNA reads TGTGCCAGCAGTCCAGCGGGAGGCCTCTACGAGCAGTACTTC. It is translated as CASSPAGGLYEQYF.

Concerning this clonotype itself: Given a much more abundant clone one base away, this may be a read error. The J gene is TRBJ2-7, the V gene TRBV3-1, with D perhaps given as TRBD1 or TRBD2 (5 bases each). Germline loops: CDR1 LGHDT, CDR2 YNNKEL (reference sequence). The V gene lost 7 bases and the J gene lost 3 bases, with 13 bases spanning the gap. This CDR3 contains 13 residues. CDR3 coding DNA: TGTGCCAGCAACCTGGGACGGAACTACGAGCAGTACTTC. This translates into CASNLGRNYEQYF.

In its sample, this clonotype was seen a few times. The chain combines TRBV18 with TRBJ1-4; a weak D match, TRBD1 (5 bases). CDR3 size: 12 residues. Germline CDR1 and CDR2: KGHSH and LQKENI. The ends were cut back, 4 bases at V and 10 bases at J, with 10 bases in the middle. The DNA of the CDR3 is TGTGCCAGCTCACGGGGAACAGGAAAACTGTTTTTT. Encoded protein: CASSRGTGKLFF.

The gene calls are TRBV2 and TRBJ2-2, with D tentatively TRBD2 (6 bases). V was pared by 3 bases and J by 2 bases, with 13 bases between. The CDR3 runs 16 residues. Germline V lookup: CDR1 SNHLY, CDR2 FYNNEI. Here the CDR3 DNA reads TGTGCCAGCAGTGAGAGCAGGAGGGCCAACACCGGGGAGCTGTTTTTT. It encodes CASSESRRANTGELFF.

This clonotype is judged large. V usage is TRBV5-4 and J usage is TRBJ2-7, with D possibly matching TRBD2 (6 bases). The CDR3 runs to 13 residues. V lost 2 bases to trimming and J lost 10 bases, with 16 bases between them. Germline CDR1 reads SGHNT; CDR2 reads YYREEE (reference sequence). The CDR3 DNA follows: TGTGCCAGCAGCTTTGATCCCCCGGGGGTACAGTACTTC. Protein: CASSFDPPGVQYF. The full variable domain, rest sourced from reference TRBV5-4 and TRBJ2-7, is ETGVTQSPTHLIKTRGQQVTLRCSSQSGHNTVSWYQQALGQGPQFIFQYYREEENGRGNFPPRFSGLQFPNYSSELNVNALELDDSALYLCASSFDPPGVQYFGPGTRLTVT.

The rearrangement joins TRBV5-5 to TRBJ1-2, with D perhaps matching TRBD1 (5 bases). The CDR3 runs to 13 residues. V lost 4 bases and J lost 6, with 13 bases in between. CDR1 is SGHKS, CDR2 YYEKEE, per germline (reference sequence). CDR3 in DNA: TGTGCCAGCAGCCCCTCGGGGCAGAATGGCTACACCTTC. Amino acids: CASSPSGQNGYTF.

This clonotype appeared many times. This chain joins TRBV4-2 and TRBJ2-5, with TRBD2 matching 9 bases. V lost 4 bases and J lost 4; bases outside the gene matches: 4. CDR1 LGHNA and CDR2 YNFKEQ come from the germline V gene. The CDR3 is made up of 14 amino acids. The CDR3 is CASSPMTSGETQYF. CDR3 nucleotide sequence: TGTGCCAGCAGCCCGATGACTAGCGGAGAGACCCAGTACTTC.

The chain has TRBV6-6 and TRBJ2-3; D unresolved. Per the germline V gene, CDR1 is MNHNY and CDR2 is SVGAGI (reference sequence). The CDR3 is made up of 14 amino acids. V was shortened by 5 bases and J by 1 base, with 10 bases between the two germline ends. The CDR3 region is CASSMTPGTDTQYF. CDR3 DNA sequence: TGTGCCAGCAGTATGACCCCCGGCACAGATACGCAGTATTTT.

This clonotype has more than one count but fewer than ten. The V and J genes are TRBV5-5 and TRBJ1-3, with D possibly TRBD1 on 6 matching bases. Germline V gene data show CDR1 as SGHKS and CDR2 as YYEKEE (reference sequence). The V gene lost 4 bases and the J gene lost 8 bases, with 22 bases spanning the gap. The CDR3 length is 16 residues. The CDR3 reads CASSLSWLGAQDTIYF. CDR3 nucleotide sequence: TGTGCCAGCAGCCTATCCTGGCTGGGGGCGCAGGACACCATATATTTT.

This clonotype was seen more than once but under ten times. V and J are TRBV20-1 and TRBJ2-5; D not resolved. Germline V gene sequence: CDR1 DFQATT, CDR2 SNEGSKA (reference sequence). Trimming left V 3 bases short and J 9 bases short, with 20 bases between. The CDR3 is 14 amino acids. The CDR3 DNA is TGCAGTGCTAGCCTCGACACCAAAGGAGTGGCCCAGTACTTC. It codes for CSASLDTKGVAQYF.

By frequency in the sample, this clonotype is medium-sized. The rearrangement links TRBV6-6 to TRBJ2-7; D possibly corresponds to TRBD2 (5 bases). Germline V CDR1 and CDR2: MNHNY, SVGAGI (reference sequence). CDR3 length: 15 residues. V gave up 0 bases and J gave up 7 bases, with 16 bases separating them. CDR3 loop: CASSYSKLVGAEQYF. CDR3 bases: TGTGCCAGCAGTTACTCGAAACTAGTCGGAGCAGAGCAGTACTTC.

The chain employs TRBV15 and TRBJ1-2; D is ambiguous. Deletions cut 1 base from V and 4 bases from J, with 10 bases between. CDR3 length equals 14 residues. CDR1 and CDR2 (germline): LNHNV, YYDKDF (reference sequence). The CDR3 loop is CATSRAKAAYGYTF. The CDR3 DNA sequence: TGTGCCACCAGCAGAGCCAAGGCAGCCTATGGCTACACCTTC.